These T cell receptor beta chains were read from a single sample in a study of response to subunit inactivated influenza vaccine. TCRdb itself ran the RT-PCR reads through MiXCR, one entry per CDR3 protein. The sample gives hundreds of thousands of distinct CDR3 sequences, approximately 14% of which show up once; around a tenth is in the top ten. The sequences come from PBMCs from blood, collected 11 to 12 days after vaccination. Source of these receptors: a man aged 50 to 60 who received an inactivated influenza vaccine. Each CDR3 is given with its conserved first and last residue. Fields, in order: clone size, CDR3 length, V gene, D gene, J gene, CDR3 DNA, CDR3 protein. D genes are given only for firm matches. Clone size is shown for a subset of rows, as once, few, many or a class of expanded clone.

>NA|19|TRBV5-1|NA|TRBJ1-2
TGCGCCAGCAGCTTGGCGGGGGAAGAGTTTAATTATGACCACTATGGCTACACCTTC
CASSLAGEEFNYDHYGYTF
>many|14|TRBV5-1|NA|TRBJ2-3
TGCGCCAGCAGCTCTCCGGACAGCACAGATACGCAGTATTTT
CASSSPDSTDTQYF
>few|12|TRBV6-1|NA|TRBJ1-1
TGTGCCAGCACCAAAGGGAACACTGAAGCTTTCTTT
CASTKGNTEAFF
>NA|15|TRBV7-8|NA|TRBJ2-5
TGTGCCAGCAGCTTATCCCCTATAAGTTGGGAGACCCAGTACTTC
CASSLSPISWETQYF
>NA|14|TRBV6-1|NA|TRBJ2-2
TGTGCCAGCAGTAAGTCAGCCAACACCGGGGAGCTGTTTTTT
CASSKSANTGELFF
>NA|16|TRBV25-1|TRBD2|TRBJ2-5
TGTGCCAGCAGTGAATACGGCGGGGGGCCTCCGGAGACCCAGTACTTC
CASSEYGGGPPETQYF
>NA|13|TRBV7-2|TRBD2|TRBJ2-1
TGTGCCAGAGCGGGAGGGCCCCACAATGAGCAGTTCTTC
CARAGGPHNEQFF
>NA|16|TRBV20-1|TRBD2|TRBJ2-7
TGCAGTGCTAGACCATATGGGCGGGAGGGCCTTTACGAGCAGTACTTC
CSARPYGREGLYEQYF
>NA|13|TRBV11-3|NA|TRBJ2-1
TGTGCCAGCAGCTTAGTGGAGGGAAGTGAGCAGTTCTTC
CASSLVEGSEQFF
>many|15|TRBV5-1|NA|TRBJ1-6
TGCGCCAGCAGCTTGGAGGACGCCGCAAATTCACCCCTCCACTTT
CASSLEDAANSPLHF
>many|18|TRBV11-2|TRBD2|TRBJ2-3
TGTGCCAGCAGCTTAGGGGTGATGCGGGAGGCGTTCACAGATACGCAGTATTTT
CASSLGVMREAFTDTQYF
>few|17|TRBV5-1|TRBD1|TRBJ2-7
TGCGCCAGCAGCTTGGATTCGGGACAGGCCTCCTCCTACGAGCAGTACTTC
CASSLDSGQASSYEQYF
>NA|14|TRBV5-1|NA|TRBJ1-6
TGCGCCAGCAGGGCAGGGGCCCATAATTCACCCCTCCACTTT
CASRAGAHNSPLHF
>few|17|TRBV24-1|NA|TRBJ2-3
TGTGCCACCAGTGATCCCACCAGGGGAGGGCCCACAGATACGCAGTATTTT
CATSDPTRGGPTDTQYF
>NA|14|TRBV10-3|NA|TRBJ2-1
TGTGCCATCAGTGACCCCGGGGAGAGGCATGAGCAGTTCTTC
CAISDPGERHEQFF
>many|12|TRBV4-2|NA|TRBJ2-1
TGTGCCAGCAGCCAAGATACCAATGAGCAGTTCTTC
CASSQDTNEQFF
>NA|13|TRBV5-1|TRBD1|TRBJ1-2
TGCGCCAGCAGCGCCCAGGGGGCGCGTGGCTACACCTTC
CASSAQGARGYTF
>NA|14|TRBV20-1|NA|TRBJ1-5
TGCAGTGCTCGGAACCTGGGGGGGAATCAGCCCCAGCATTTT
CSARNLGGNQPQHF
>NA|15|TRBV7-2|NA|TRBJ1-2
TGTGCCAGCAGCTTAGCTTCGAGTTATGACTATGGCTACACCTTC
CASSLASSYDYGYTF
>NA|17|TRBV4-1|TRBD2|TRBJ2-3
TGCGCCAGCAGCCAAGATTCTGTGACTAGCGGAACAGATACGCAGTATTTT
CASSQDSVTSGTDTQYF
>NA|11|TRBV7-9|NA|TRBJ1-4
TGTGCCAGCAGCCACGTAGAAAAACTGTTTTTT
CASSHVEKLFF
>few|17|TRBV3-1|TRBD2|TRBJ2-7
TGTGCCAGCAGCCTGTCGGGAACGGGACTAGGGAGCTACGAGCAGTACTTC
CASSLSGTGLGSYEQYF
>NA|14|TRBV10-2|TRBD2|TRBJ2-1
TGCGCCAGCGGGGGCGGGAGGACCTACAATGAGCAGTTCTTC
CASGGGRTYNEQFF
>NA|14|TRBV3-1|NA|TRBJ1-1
TGTGCCAGCAGGTTGGGGACCGACAAAACTGAAGCTTTCTTT
CASRLGTDKTEAFF
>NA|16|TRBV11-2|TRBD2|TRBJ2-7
TGTGCCAGCAGGTCCATCGGTAGAGGGAGGGCCCACGAGCAGTACTTC
CASRSIGRGRAHEQYF
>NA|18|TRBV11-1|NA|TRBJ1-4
TGTGCCAGCAGCTCCCGGGCATTGGATGGAGCAACTAATGAAAAACTGTTTTTT
CASSSRALDGATNEKLFF
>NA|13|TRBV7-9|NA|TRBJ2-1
TGTGCCAGCAGCAACGCGGGGTACAATGAGCAGTTCTTC
CASSNAGYNEQFF
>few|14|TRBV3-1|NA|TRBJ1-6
TGTGCCAGCAGCCAGAGCTCCTATAATTCACCCCTCCACTTT
CASSQSSYNSPLHF
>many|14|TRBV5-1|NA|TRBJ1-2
TGCGCCAGCAGCTTGGACCTGAGGGACTATGGCTACACCTTC
CASSLDLRDYGYTF
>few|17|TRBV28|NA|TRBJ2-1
TGTGCCAGCATTACCCTGGGCGGGACACCCTCCTACAATGAGCAGTTCTTC
CASITLGGTPSYNEQFF
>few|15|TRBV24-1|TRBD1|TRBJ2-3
TGTGCCACCAGCGGCCGGGACAGGGGGCCAGATACGCAGTATTTT
CATSGRDRGPDTQYF
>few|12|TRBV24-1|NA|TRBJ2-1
TGTGCCACCAGTGGGGAGTACAATGAGCAGTTCTTC
CATSGEYNEQFF
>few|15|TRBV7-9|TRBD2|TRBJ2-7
TGTGCCAGCAGCGGGGGACTAGCGTTCGCCTACGAGCAGTACTTC
CASSGGLAFAYEQYF
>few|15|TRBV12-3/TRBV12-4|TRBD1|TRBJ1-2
TGTGCCAGCAGACTCTCGGGACAGGGGGCTGGTGGCTACACCTTC
CASRLSGQGAGGYTF
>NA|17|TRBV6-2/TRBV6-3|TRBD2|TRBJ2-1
TGTGCCAGCAGTTCTTGGACTAGCGGGGGTTCCTACAATGAGCAGTTCTTC
CASSSWTSGGSYNEQFF
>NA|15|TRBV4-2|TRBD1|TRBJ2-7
TGTGCCAGCAGCCAAGATGGGACAGCGGATAACGAGCAGTACTTC
CASSQDGTADNEQYF
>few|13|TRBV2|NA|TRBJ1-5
TGTGCCAGCAGTGAAATTCCTGCTCAGCCCCAGCATTTT
CASSEIPAQPQHF
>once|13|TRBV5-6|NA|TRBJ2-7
TGTGCCAGCAGCTCCGGGCTCAACTACGAGCAGTACTTC
CASSSGLNYEQYF
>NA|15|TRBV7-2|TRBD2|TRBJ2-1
TGTGCCAGCAGCCTAGCGGGGGGGCTCGGCAATGAGCAGTTCTTC
CASSLAGGLGNEQFF
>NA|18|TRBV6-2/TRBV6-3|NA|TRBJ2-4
TGTGCCAGCAGTCACCCCCTGGACAGTTATGAGGCCAAAAACATTCAGTACTTC
CASSHPLDSYEAKNIQYF
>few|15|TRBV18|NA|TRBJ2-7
TGTGCCAGCTCACCACCGTACGGGTCCAGCAGAGAGCAGTACTTC
CASSPPYGSSREQYF
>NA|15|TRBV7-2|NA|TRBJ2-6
TGTGCCAGCAGGCAGGAGCACTCTGGGGCCAACGTCCTGACTTTC
CASRQEHSGANVLTF
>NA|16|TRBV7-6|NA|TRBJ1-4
TGTGCCAGCAGCTTAAGGGTCCCACTGAATAATGAAAAACTGTTTTTT
CASSLRVPLNNEKLFF
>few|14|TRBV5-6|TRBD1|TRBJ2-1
TGTGCCAGCAGGGGGGACATTTCAGGGGGTGAGCAGTTCTTC
CASRGDISGGEQFF
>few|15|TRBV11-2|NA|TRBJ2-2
TGTGCCAGCAGTAGGAGTGGGGTTCGCACCGGGGAGCTGTTTTTT
CASSRSGVRTGELFF
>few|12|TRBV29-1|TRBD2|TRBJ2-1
TGCAGCGTCGGCGGGAGGCTTAATGAGCAGTTCTTC
CSVGGRLNEQFF
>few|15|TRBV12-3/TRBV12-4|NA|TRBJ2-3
TGTGCCAGCAGTTCCCTAAGTAGTGTTTCGGATACGCAGTATTTT
CASSSLSSVSDTQYF
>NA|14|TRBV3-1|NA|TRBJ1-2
TGTGCCAGCAGCCAAACCCGGGACAAAATATGCTACACCTTC
CASSQTRDKICYTF
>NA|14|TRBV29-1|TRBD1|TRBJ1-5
TGCAGCGTTGAAGAGGGGACAGTGGGTGGGACCCAGCATTTT
CSVEEGTVGGTQHF
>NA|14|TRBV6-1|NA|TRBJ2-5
TGTGCCAGCAGCGGGGGACTGTGGGTTCCGGACCAGTACTTC
CASSGGLWVPDQYF
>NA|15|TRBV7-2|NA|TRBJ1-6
TGTGCCAGCAGCCCGATCCCCCAACCAAATTCACCCCTCCACTTT
CASSPIPQPNSPLHF
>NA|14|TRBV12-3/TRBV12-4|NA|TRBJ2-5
TGTGCCAGCAGTTTAGATAGCTCTTGGGAGACCCAGTACTTC
CASSLDSSWETQYF
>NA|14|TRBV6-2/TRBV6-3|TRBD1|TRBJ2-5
TGTGCCAGCCGGGACAGAGGGTTCCAAGAGACCCAGTACTTC
CASRDRGFQETQYF
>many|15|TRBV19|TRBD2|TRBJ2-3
TGTGCCAGTAGTATATACAGCGGGAAGGCAGATACGCAGTATTTT
CASSIYSGKADTQYF
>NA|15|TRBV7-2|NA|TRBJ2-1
TGTGCCAGCAGCGTAGTAGGGGGGGGATACAATGAGCAGTTCTTC
CASSVVGGGYNEQFF
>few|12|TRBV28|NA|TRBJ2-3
TGTGCCAGCAGGGATCCGGCGGATACGCAGTATTTT
CASRDPADTQYF
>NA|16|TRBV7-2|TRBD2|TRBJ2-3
TGTGCCAGCAGCCTACTCCTAGCGGGAGGGAGAAATACGCAGTATTTT
CASSLLLAGGRNTQYF
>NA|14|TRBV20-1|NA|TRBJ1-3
TGCAGTGCTAGAGATGAGGCTCCTGGAAACACCACATATTTT
CSARDEAPGNTTYF
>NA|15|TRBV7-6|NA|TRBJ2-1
TGTGCCAGCAGCCCTCTTGGCTATAGCTACAATGAGCAGTTCTTC
CASSPLGYSYNEQFF